Shown below are 21 T cell receptor beta chains from a single sample sequenced in a study. TCRdb fed the RT-PCR reads into MiXCR, producing one record per CDR3 protein. The data hold 650,000 to 800,000 distinct CDR3 sequences, with 12% to 15% observed a single time. Input material: memory CD4+ T cells from blood. These receptors were obtained from a female donor in good health, serving as a healthy control.

In its sample, this clonotype was seen many times. DNA for the CDR3: TGCAGTGCTGAAGAAGGGACAGCTTCCTACGAGCAGTACTTC. This encodes CSAEEGTASYEQYF. V and J are TRBV20-1 and TRBJ2-7; 7 bases agree with TRBD1. Germline trimming cut 5 bases from V and 1 base from J; bases unmatched to any gene: 8. The germline V gene has CDR1 DFQATT and CDR2 SNEGSKA (reference sequence). This CDR3 has 14 residues.

The CDR3 nucleotides are TGCGCCAGCAGCCCCGTCATAGGAAGGGCTGAAGCTTTCTTT. This sequence encodes CASSPVIGRAEAFF. The gene calls are TRBV5-1 and TRBJ1-1; unclear D gene. V was trimmed by 4 bases and J by 6 bases, leaving 16 bases between them. Germline CDR1 and CDR2: SGHRS and YFSETQ. The CDR3 contains 14 residues.

This clonotype turned up a few times. The rearrangement uses TRBV7-2 and TRBJ1-6, with D possibly matching TRBD1 (6 bases). This CDR3 is 15 amino acids long. Per germline, CDR1 SGHTA and CDR2 FQGNSA. Trimming pared 1 base from V and 5 bases from J, leaving 9 bases between. DNA for the CDR3: TGTGCCAGCAGCTTAGTACAGGGAAATAATTCACCCCTCCACTTT. Amino acids: CASSLVQGNNSPLHF.

At least ten counts were recorded for this clonotype. This chain joins TRBV27 and TRBJ1-2; 7 bases are a match to TRBD1. Germline-derived CDR1 and CDR2 are MNHEY and SMNVEV (reference sequence). V lost 5 bases, J lost 4 bases, and 4 bases stayed unmatched. The CDR3 length is 13 residues. As DNA, the CDR3 is TGTGCCAGCAGTACAGGGGTGCCCTATGGCTACACCTTC. This codes for CASSTGVPYGYTF.

The chain combines TRBV5-6 with TRBJ1-6; 7 bases are shared with TRBD1. This CDR3 contains 15 residues. The germline V gene has CDR1 SGHDT and CDR2 YYEEEE. V shed 4 bases and J 7 bases; nucleotides not matched to a gene: 8. The CDR3 nucleotides are TGTGCCAGCAGCCTTAACCTGGGACAGAATTCACCCCTCCACTTT. This sequence encodes CASSLNLGQNSPLHF.

The V call is TRBV12-3 or TRBV12-4, the J call TRBJ1-6; 7 positions match TRBD1. With V trimmed by 5 bases and J by 7 bases, 8 bases remained unmatched. The CDR3 totals 15 residues. CDR3 sequence reads: CASSADRPQNSPLHF. In DNA form, the CDR3 reads TGTGCCAGCAGTGCGGACAGGCCTCAAAATTCACCCCTCCACTTT.

This clonotype was found many times. The chain recombines TRBV6-5 with TRBJ2-7, with 9 bases lining up with TRBD1. The CDR3 runs to 15 residues. The junction had 5 bases not matched to a gene; V was cut back by 3 bases and J by 2 bases. From germline, CDR1 is MNHEY and CDR2 SVGAGI. CDR3 bases: TGTGCCAGCAGTTATTTGGGACAGGGAGCCTACGAGCAGTACTTC. Translated: CASSYLGQGAYEQYF.

The J gene is TRBJ1-4, the V gene TRBV12-3 or TRBV12-4; D may be TRBD1 (6 bases). CDR3 length equals 13 residues. With 2 bases removed from V and 7 bases from J, the gap between germline ends came to 8 bases. The CDR3 region has the DNA TGTGCCAGCAGTTTAACAGGGCGTGAAAAACTGTTTTTT. Its protein is CASSLTGREKLFF.

V usage is TRBV5-6 and J usage is TRBJ2-1; the D is unclear. V lost 0 bases, J lost 10 bases, and 11 bases lay in between. This CDR3 spans 13 amino acids. The V gene's germline CDR1 is SGHDT and CDR2 YYEEEE. The CDR3 is CASSLGRELEQFF. CDR3 bases: TGTGCCAGCAGCTTGGGAAGGGAACTGGAGCAGTTCTTC.

This clonotype was seen many times. The chain recombines TRBV7-2 with TRBJ1-6, with D tentatively TRBD1 (5 bases). Germline V gene lookup returns CDR1 SGHTA and CDR2 FQGNSA. V was pared by 5 bases and J by 5 bases, with 13 bases between. The CDR3 is made up of 15 amino acids. CDR3 region: CASSPSGTNNSPLHF. The CDR3 coding sequence is TGTGCCAGCAGCCCGTCGGGGACCAATAATTCACCCCTCCACTTT.

V usage is TRBV7-2 and J usage is TRBJ2-5, with 13 positions matching TRBD2. CDR1 and CDR2 (germline): SGHTA, FQGNSA. The J segment lost 4 bases and the V segment lost 6 bases, leaving 8 bases of the junction unmatched. The CDR3 extends over 16 amino acids. As DNA, the CDR3 is TGTGCCAGCAGTTACCGACTAGCGGGGGGCAGAGAGACCCAGTACTTC. Amino acids: CASSYRLAGGRETQYF.

The CDR3 nucleotides are TGTGCCAGCATAAGTAGCAATCAGCCCCAGCATTTT. As protein: CASISSNQPQHF. The chain carries TRBV28 and TRBJ1-5; D not certain. The CDR3 consists of 12 residues. Looked up from germline, CDR1 is MDHEN and CDR2 is SYDVKM. V was shortened by 7 bases and J by 0 bases, with 4 bases between the two germline ends.

This clonotype occurred many times. The chain joins TRBV15 to TRBJ2-3; 8 bases fit TRBD1. This CDR3 has 15 amino acids. V gave up 6 bases and J gave up 1 base; unmatched junction bases: 6. The germline gives CDR1 LNHNV, CDR2 YYDKDF (reference sequence). CDR3 protein: CATSSRTGRTDTQYF. CDR3 nucleotides: TGTGCCACCAGTAGTCGGACAGGGCGCACAGATACGCAGTATTTT.

In its sample, this clonotype was seen many times. In DNA, the CDR3 is TGTGCCACCTATTTTAGCGGGCTGGGCAATGAGCAGTTCTTC. Translated: CATYFSGLGNEQFF. The rearrangement uses TRBV6-2 or TRBV6-3 and TRBJ2-1; 7 bases are shared with TRBD2. Germline trimming cut 10 bases from V and 6 bases from J; bases unmatched to any gene: 12. This CDR3 region has 14 residues. Germline V CDR1 and CDR2: MNHEY, SVGEGT.

There are a few counts of this clonotype. The rearrangement links TRBV20-1 to TRBJ1-1, with a possible D match to TRBD1 (5 bases). Trimming removed 0 bases from V and 5 bases from J, with 10 bases in between. Per germline, CDR1 DFQATT and CDR2 SNEGSKA (reference sequence). CDR3 length: 13 amino acids. The CDR3 spells CSARDLKGTEAFF. The CDR3, as DNA: TGCAGTGCTAGAGATTTAAAGGGGACTGAAGCTTTCTTT.

As DNA, the CDR3 is TGTGCCAGCAGCCCTGGCGCGTTCACAGATACGCAGTATTTT. It yields the protein CASSPGAFTDTQYF. This chain joins TRBV7-2 and TRBJ2-3; D unclear. Germline V gene lookup returns CDR1 SGHTA and CDR2 FQGNSA. Trimming took 5 bases from V and 2 from J, leaving 11 bases between them. CDR3 length equals 14 residues.

This clonotype was counted ten times or more. The rearrangement uses TRBV7-8 and TRBJ2-1; TRBD1 aligns across 9 bases. This CDR3 has 16 residues. The germline V gene has CDR1 SGHVS and CDR2 FQNEAQ. The junction had 9 bases not matched to a gene; V was cut back by 5 bases and J by 4 bases. CDR3 sequence: CASSVPGQGRYNEQFF. The CDR3, as DNA: TGTGCCAGCAGCGTGCCAGGACAGGGGAGGTACAATGAGCAGTTCTTC.

This clonotype turned up a few times. This chain uses TRBV29-1 with TRBJ2-1; D gene unclear. In germline, CDR1 is SQVTM, CDR2 ANQGSEA. The CDR3 contains 13 residues. The DNA of the CDR3 is TGCAGTTTACTCGAGAGCTCCTACAATGAGCAGTTCTTC. The encoded protein is CSLLESSYNEQFF.

This clonotype has ten or more counts. This sequence joins TRBV7-2 and TRBJ2-3; D remains unclear. The CDR3 is 14 residues long. CDR1 SGHTA and CDR2 FQGNSA come from the germline V gene. Trimming removed 4 bases at V and 6 bases at J, with 14 bases between. CDR3 nucleotides: TGTGCCAGCAGCTCCCGGATCCTCCCTGATACGCAGTATTTT. Amino acid sequence: CASSSRILPDTQYF.

The genes are TRBV12-3 or TRBV12-4 and TRBJ1-6; 7 nucleotides agree with TRBD1. The CDR3 contains 14 residues. V trimming: 3 bases; J trimming: 8 bases; junction bases outside the gene matches: 4. DNA of the CDR3: TGTGCCAGCAGTTTCGAGGGGGCTTATTCACCCCTCCACTTT. Translating it yields CASSFEGAYSPLHF.

V is TRBV18 and J is TRBJ2-2; D remains ambiguous. The ends were cut back, 0 bases at V and 1 base at J, with 9 bases in the middle. Germline V CDR1 and CDR2: KGHSH, LQKENI. The CDR3 covers 16 residues. The CDR3 DNA is TGTGCCAGCTCACCACCGTGGCAGGAGAACACCGGGGAGCTGTTTTTT. Its protein is CASSPPWQENTGELFF.